The rows below give T cell receptor beta chains drawn from one sample of a study of blood T cell repertoires in COVID-19. Clones were read by immunoSEQ multiplex PCR, and TCRdb kept only the in-frame ones, dropping some. The repertoire holds roughly 200,000 clones, with 80% to 90% as singletons. Specimen: peripheral blood. The receptors were sampled from a woman in her 70s with active or convalescent COVID-19. The CDR3 runs from the conserved cysteine through the conserved F or W. Fields, in order: J gene, D gene, clone size, V gene, CDR3 protein, CDR3 DNA. A D gene is named only where the DNA matches it firmly. A row's size may be missing; if present it is once, few, many or a size class.

TRBJ2-7 | TRBD2 | . | TRBV7-9 | CASSSTSGGAYEQYF | TGTGCCAGCAGCTCGACTAGCGGAGGGGCCTACGAGCAGTACTTC
TRBJ2-3 | TRBD2 | once | TRBV6-6 | CASSSLAAPQYF | TGTGCCAGCAGTTCCCTAGCGGCCCCGCAGTATTTT
TRBJ1-5 | . | . | TRBV6-1 | CASSGRQFSEDQPQHF | TGTGCCAGCAGTGGGAGACAGTTCTCCGAGGATCAGCCCCAGCATTTT
TRBJ2-2 | . | once | TRBV2 | CASKWAADTGELFF | TGTGCCAGCAAATGGGCAGCTGACACCGGGGAGCTGTTTTTT
TRBJ2-7 | . | few | TRBV29-1 | CSVEDLAGAPYEQYF | TGCAGCGTTGAAGACTTGGCGGGTGCGCCCTACGAGCAGTACTTC
TRBJ2-1 | TRBD1 | . | TRBV28 | CASRLTGGNEQFF | TGTGCCAGCAGACTGACAGGGGGGAATGAGCAGTTCTTC
TRBJ2-3 | TRBD1 | . | TRBV29-1 | CSVESWDRADTQYF | TGCAGCGTTGAGTCCTGGGACAGGGCAGATACGCAGTATTTT
TRBJ2-5 | . | . | TRBV15 | CATSRDWAIQETQYF | TGTGCCACCAGCAGAGATTGGGCTATCCAAGAGACCCAGTACTTC
TRBJ1-5 | . | . | TRBV27 | CASSLGGYSNQPQHF | TGTGCCAGCAGTTTAGGAGGTTATAGCAATCAGCCCCAGCATTTT
TRBJ1-5 | . | . | TRBV7-2 | CASSLDGVAAQPQHF | TGTGCCAGCAGCTTAGACGGGGTTGCGGCTCAGCCCCAGCATTTT
TRBJ2-1 | TRBD2 | once | TRBV5-1 | CASSSGLAALYNEQFF | TGCGCCAGCAGCTCGGGACTAGCGGCCCTATACAATGAGCAGTTCTTC
TRBJ2-7 | TRBD1 | few | TRBV10-1 | CASSDPPRQGTYEQYF | TGCGCCAGCAGTGATCCCCCCCGACAGGGGACTTACGAGCAGTACTTC
TRBJ2-1 | TRBD2 | . | TRBV5-1 | CASSLLAEGYNEQFF | TGCGCCAGCAGCTTACTAGCGGAAGGCTACAATGAGCAGTTCTTC
TRBJ1-1 | . | . | TRBV3-1/TRBV3-2 | CASSSGNTEAFF | TGTGCCAGCAGCTCCGGGAACACTGAAGCTTTCTTT
TRBJ2-4 | TRBD2 | many | TRBV19 | CASNPLAGAKNIQYF | TGTGCCAGCAACCCCCTAGCGGGTGCCAAAAACATTCAGTACTTC
TRBJ2-5 | . | . | TRBV3-1/TRBV3-2 | CASSQDSLAGAKETQYF | TGTGCCAGCAGCCAAGATTCCCTCGCGGGGGCCAAAGAGACCCAGTACTTC
TRBJ1-4 | TRBD1 | . | TRBV3-1/TRBV3-2 | CASSQATGGTNEKLFF | TGTGCCAGCAGCCAGGCTACAGGGGGAACTAATGAAAAACTGTTTTTT
TRBJ2-7 | TRBD2 | . | TRBV27 | CASSFSGATYEQYF | TGTGCCAGCAGTTTTAGCGGGGCGACCTACGAGCAGTACTTC
TRBJ1-1 | . | . | TRBV5-5 | CASSAAVNTEAFF | TGTGCCAGCAGCGCCGCGGTGAACACTGAAGCTTTCTTT
TRBJ2-7 | TRBD1 | . | TRBV2 | CASSIRPGTGGYEQYF | TGTGCCAGCAGTATCCGCCCCGGGACAGGGGGATACGAGCAGTACTTC
TRBJ2-1 | . | . | TRBV6-6 | CASSKLSNNEQFF | TGTGCCAGCAGTAAACTCTCAAACAATGAGCAGTTCTTC
TRBJ2-1 | . | . | TRBV5-1 | CASSKGQGPSILRYNEQFF | TGCGCCAGCAGCAAAGGACAAGGGCCCTCAATCCTCCGGTACAATGAGCAGTTCTTC
TRBJ1-1 | . | once | TRBV11-2 | CASSPQAQGAEAFF | TGTGCCAGCAGCCCCCAGGCGCAGGGCGCTGAAGCTTTCTTT
TRBJ2-1 | . | few | TRBV7-8 | CASSSSGVTGLASNEQFF | TGTGCCAGCAGCTCTTCAGGGGTGACGGGGTTGGCGTCGAATGAGCAGTTCTTC
TRBJ1-6 | TRBD1 | . | TRBV28 | CASSFNPGTGGAGSSSPLHF | TGTGCCAGCAGTTTCAATCCCGGGACAGGGGGCGCGGGGTCGAGTTCACCCCTCCACTTT
TRBJ1-5 | . | . | TRBV5-5 | CASSLQAAVAPQHF | TGTGCCAGCAGCTTACAGGCCGCGGTTGCGCCCCAGCATTTT
TRBJ2-3 | TRBD2 | . | TRBV23-1 | CASSQRAGATDTQYF | TGCGCCAGCAGTCAAAGGGCGGGAGCCACAGATACGCAGTATTTT
TRBJ2-3 | . | . | TRBV23-1 | CASSQHPGQIPSNTQYF | TGCGCCAGCAGTCAACACCCCGGACAGATCCCTTCTAATACGCAGTATTTT
TRBJ2-7 | . | once | TRBV5-1 | CASSLTRAGWEQYF | TGCGCCAGCAGCTTAACCCGGGCAGGGTGGGAGCAGTACTTC
TRBJ2-1 | TRBD2 | once | TRBV7-9 | CASFDSGSSYNEQFF | TGTGCCAGCTTCGATAGCGGGAGCTCCTACAATGAGCAGTTCTTC
TRBJ2-5 | . | . | TRBV5-6 | CASSLQVGNIRVTQYF | TGTGCCAGCAGCTTACAGGTGGGGAATATTCGTGTGACCCAGTACTTC
TRBJ2-3 | . | . | TRBV7-2 | CASSLASQGSTDTQYF | TGTGCCAGCAGCTTAGCGTCCCAGGGGAGTACAGATACGCAGTATTTT
TRBJ1-2 | . | . | TRBV28 | CASSLESLGQGDGYTF | TGTGCCAGCAGTTTGGAGAGTCTCGGGCAGGGCGATGGCTACACCTTC
TRBJ2-7 | TRBD1 | . | TRBV27 | CASSRDRGRSEQYF | TGTGCCAGCAGTCGGGACAGGGGGCGAAGCGAGCAGTACTTC
TRBJ1-2 | . | . | TRBV7-9 | CASSSSLRDSQDGYTF | TGTGCCAGCAGCTCAAGTTTAAGGGACTCCCAGGATGGCTACACCTTC
TRBJ2-5 | TRBD1 | . | TRBV10-3 | CAIRETGRETQYF | TGTGCCATCAGAGAGACAGGGCGGGAGACCCAGTACTTC
TRBJ1-2 | TRBD1 | . | TRBV29-1 | CSVDIVTGTMHGYTF | TGCAGCGTTGATATCGTGACAGGGACCATGCATGGCTACACCTTC
TRBJ2-5 | . | . | TRBV25-1 | CASSESPGFETQYF | TGTGCCAGCAGTGAATCTCCAGGGTTTGAGACCCAGTACTTC
TRBJ2-1 | . | . | TRBV9 | CASSVGSVSYNEQFF | TGTGCCAGCAGCGTAGGTAGCGTGTCCTACAATGAGCAGTTCTTC
TRBJ1-2 | . | . | TRBV3-1/TRBV3-2 | CASSQDRGRTGYGYTF | TGTGCCAGCAGCCAAGATCGGGGTCGGACGGGCTATGGCTACACCTTC
TRBJ2-5 | TRBD1 | . | TRBV6-5 | CASSYSDRGRETQYF | TGTGCCAGCAGTTACTCGGACAGGGGCAGAGAGACCCAGTACTTC
TRBJ2-3 | TRBD2 | . | TRBV7-9 | CASSTSPSGRAVDTQYF | TGTGCCAGCAGCACGTCGCCTAGCGGGAGGGCCGTAGATACGCAGTATTTT
TRBJ1-1 | . | . | TRBV6-5 | CASTPSRPGTEAFF | TGTGCCAGCACTCCGTCTCGGCCGGGGACTGAAGCTTTCTTT
TRBJ2-1 | TRBD2 | once | TRBV2 | CASCRLAGGNKNEQFF | TGTGCCAGCTGTCGACTAGCGGGAGGGAACAAGAATGAGCAGTTCTTC
TRBJ2-7 | TRBD1 | . | TRBV30 | CAWKPGQGVYEQYF | TGTGCCTGGAAACCGGGACAGGGCGTTTACGAGCAGTACTTC
TRBJ2-7 | TRBD2 | . | TRBV7-2 | CASKLAGNYEQYF | TGTGCCAGCAAGCTAGCGGGGAACTACGAGCAGTACTTC
TRBJ2-7 | . | . | TRBV3-1/TRBV3-2 | CASSQRGWSYEQYF | TGTGCCAGCAGCCAAAGGGGCTGGTCCTACGAGCAGTACTTC
TRBJ2-5 | TRBD2 | . | TRBV5-4 | CASSLGTRVGETQYF | TGTGCCAGCAGCTTGGGGACTAGGGTAGGAGAGACCCAGTACTTC
TRBJ2-1 | . | . | TRBV4-2 | CASSQENGYAGNEQFF | TGTGCCAGCAGCCAAGAAAACGGCTACGCGGGGAATGAGCAGTTCTTC
TRBJ1-6 | TRBD1 | . | TRBV7-9 | CASSPPGGDSGSPLHF | TGTGCCAGCAGCCCACCCGGCGGGGACAGCGGATCACCCCTCCACTTT
TRBJ1-5 | TRBD1 | . | TRBV6-5 | CASSRAGTGFQPQHF | TGTGCCAGCAGCCGAGCCGGGACAGGGTTTCAGCCCCAGCATTTT